This T cell receptor beta chain was retrieved from a study of T cell changes during pregnancy in multiple sclerosis. TCRdb keeps only in-frame clones here, not all; method: immunoSEQ multiplex PCR. The profile covers around 69,000 clones, with approximately 92% appearing a single time and approximately 2.3% taken by the ten largest. The V gene's germline CDR1 is SEHNR and CDR2 FQNEAQ (reference sequence). The CDR3 is 14 residues long. The V segment lost 5 bases and the J segment 0 bases; nucleotides outside the gene matches: 3. The source is a female donor with multiple sclerosis, enrolled in a pregnancy study. The sample here was peripheral blood, taken in the first trimester of pregnancy. This chain uses TRBV7-9 with TRBJ1-1, with 7 positions matching TRBD1. Here the CDR3 DNA reads TGTGCCAGCAGCCGGGACAGTTTGAACACTGAAGCTTTCTTT. Translating gives CASSRDSLNTEAFF.